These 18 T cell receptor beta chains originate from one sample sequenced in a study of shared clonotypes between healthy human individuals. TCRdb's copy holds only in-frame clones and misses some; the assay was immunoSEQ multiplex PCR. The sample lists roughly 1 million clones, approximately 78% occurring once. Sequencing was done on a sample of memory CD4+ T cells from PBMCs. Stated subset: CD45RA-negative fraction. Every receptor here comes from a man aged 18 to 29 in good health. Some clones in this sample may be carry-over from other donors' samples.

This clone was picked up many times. The CDR3 nucleotides are TGTGCCAGCAGCCCTCGTCGGGCTAGCGGAAGCTACGAGCAGTACTTC. Translating it yields CASSPRRASGSYEQYF. The chain combines TRBV7-8 with TRBJ2-7; the match to TRBD2 covers 7 bases. The CDR3 covers 16 residues. Germline V CDR1 and CDR2: SGHVS, FQNEAQ. V dropped 5 bases and J dropped 3; count of bases not matched to a gene: 13. The complete variable domain, with remaining parts taken from reference TRBV7-8 and TRBJ2-7, reads GAGVSQSPRYKVAKRGQDVALRCDPISGHVSLFWYQQALGQGPEFLTYFQNEAQLDKSGLPSDRFFAERPEGSVSTLKIQRTQQEDSAVYLCASSPRRASGSYEQYFGPGTRLTVT.

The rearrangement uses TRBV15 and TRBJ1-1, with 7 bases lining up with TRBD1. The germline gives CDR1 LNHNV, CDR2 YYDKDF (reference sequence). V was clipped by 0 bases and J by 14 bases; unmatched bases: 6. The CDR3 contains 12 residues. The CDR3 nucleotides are TGTGCCACCAGCAGAGATCAGGGGGTCGCGTTCTTT. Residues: CATSRDQGVAFF.

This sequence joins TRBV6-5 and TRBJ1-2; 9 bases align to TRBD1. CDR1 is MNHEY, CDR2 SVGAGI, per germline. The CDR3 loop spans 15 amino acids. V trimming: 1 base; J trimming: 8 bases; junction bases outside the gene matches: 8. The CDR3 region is CASSYFGTGKGGYTF. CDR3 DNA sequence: TGTGCCAGCAGTTACTTCGGGACAGGGAAAGGGGGCTACACCTTC.

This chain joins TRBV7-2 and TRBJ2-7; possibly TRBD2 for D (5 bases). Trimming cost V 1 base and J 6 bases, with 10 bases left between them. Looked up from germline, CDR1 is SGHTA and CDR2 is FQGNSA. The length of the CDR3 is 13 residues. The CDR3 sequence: CASSLGTSREQYF. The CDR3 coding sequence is TGTGCCAGCAGCTTAGGGACTTCGCGCGAGCAGTACTTC.

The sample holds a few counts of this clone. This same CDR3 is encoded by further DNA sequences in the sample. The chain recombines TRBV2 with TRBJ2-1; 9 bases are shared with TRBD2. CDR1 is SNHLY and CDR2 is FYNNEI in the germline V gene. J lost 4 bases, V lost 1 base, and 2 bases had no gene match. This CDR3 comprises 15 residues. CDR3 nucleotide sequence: TGTGCCAGCAGTGAAGGCCTAGCGGGGTACAATGAGCAGTTCTTC. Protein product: CASSEGLAGYNEQFF.

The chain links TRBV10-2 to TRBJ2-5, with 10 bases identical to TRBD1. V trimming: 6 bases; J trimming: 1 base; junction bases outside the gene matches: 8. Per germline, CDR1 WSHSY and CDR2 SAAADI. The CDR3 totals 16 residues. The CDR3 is CASRGPTGGLQETQYF. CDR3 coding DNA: TGCGCCAGCAGGGGTCCGACAGGGGGCCTCCAAGAGACCCAGTACTTC.

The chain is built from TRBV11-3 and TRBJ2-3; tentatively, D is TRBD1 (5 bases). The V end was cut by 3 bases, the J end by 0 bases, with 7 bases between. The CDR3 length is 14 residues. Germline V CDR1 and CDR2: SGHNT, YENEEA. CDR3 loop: CASSFDSSTDTQYF. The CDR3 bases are TGTGCCAGCAGCTTTGACAGTAGCACAGATACGCAGTATTTT.

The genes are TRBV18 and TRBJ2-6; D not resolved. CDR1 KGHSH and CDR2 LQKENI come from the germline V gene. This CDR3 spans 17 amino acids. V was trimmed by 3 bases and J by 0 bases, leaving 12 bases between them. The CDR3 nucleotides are TGTGCCAGCTCACCTTCGACCCCCCGCTCTGGGGCCAACGTCCTGACTTTC. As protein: CASSPSTPRSGANVLTF. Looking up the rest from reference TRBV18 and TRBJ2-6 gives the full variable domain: NAGVMQNPRHLVRRRGQEARLRCSPMKGHSHVYWYRQLPEEGLKFMVYLQKENIIDESGMPKERFSAEFPKEGPSILRIQQVVRGDSAAYFCASSPSTPRSGANVLTFGAGSRLTVL.

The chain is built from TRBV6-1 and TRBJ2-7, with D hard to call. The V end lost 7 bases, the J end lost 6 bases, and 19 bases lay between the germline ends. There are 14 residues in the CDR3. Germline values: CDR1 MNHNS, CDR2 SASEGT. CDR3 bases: TGTGCCAGCACAGACACTACCAATCTAGGCGAGCAGTACTTC. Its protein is CASTDTTNLGEQYF.

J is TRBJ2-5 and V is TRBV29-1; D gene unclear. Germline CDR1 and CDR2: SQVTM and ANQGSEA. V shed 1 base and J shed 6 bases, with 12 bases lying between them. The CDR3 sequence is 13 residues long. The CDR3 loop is CSVEAGIGQTQYF. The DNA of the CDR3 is TGCAGCGTTGAAGCTGGGATTGGGCAGACCCAGTACTTC.

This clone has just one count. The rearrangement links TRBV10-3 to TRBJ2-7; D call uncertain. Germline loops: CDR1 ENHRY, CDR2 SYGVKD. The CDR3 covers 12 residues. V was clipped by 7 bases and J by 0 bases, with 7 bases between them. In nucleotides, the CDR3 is TGTGCCATCAAGACTGACTCCTACGAGCAGTACTTC. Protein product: CAIKTDSYEQYF.

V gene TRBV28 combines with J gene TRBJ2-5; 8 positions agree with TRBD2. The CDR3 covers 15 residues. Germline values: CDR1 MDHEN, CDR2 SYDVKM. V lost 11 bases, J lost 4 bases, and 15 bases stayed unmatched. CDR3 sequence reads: CAGASGVSGRETQYF. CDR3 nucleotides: TGTGCCGGGGCGAGCGGGGTGAGCGGGAGAGAGACCCAGTACTTC.

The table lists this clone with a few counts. The chain's CDR3 is CASSHFLSGANVLTF. CDR3 nucleotide sequence: TGTGCCAGCAGTCATTTCCTCTCTGGGGCCAACGTCCTGACTTTC. The chain couples TRBV28 to TRBJ2-6, with no clear D. This CDR3 comprises 15 residues. Trimming shortened V by 5 bases and J by 0 bases, and 8 bases separated the two germline ends. CDR1 and CDR2 from the germline V gene are MDHEN and SYDVKM.

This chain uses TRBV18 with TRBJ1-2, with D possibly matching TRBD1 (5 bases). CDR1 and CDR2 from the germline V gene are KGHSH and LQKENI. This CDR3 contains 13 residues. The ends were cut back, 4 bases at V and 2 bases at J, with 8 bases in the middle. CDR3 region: CASSLDKNYGYTF. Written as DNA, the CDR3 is TGTGCCAGCTCACTGGACAAGAACTATGGCTACACCTTC.

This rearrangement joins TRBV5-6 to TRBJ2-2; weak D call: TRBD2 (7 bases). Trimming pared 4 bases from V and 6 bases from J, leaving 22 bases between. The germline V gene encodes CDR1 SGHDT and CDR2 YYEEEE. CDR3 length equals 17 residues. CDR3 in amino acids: CASSRQGSGGLAGELFF. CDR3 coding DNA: TGTGCCAGCAGCCGGCAGGGGTCGGGAGGTCTGGCCGGGGAGCTGTTTTTT. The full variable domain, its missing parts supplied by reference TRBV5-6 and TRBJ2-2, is DAGVTQSPTHLIKTRGQQVTLRCSPKSGHDTVSWYQQALGQGPQFIFQYYEEEERQRGNFPDRFSGHQFPNYSSELNVNALLLGDSALYLCASSRQGSGGLAGELFFGEGSRLTVL.

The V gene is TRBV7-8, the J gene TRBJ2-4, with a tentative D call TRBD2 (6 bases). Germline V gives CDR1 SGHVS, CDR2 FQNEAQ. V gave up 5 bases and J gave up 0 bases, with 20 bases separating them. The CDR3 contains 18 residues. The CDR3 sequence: CASSQGRAGWQAKNIQYF. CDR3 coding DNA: TGTGCCAGCAGCCAGGGTCGGGCGGGATGGCAAGCCAAAAACATTCAGTACTTC.

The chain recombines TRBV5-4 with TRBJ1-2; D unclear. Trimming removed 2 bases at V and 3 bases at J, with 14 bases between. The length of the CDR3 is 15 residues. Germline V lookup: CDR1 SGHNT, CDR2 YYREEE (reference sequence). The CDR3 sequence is CASSLSATSYYGYTF. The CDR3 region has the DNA TGTGCCAGCAGCTTATCCGCGACAAGTTACTATGGCTACACCTTC. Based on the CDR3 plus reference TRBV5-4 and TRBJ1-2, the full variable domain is ETGVTQSPTHLIKTRGQQVTLRCSSQSGHNTVSWYQQALGQGPQFIFQYYREEENGRGNFPPRFSGLQFPNYSSELNVNALELDDSALYLCASSLSATSYYGYTFGSGTRLTVV.

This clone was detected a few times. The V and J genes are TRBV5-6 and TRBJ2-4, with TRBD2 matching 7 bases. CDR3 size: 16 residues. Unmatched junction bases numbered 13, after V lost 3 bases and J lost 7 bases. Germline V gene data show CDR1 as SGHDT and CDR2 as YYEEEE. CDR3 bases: TGTGCCAGCAGCTCTTTAAAGGGCGGGAGAGGGAACATTCAGTACTTC. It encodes CASSSLKGGRGNIQYF.